This T cell receptor beta chain was captured in a study of early T cells in non-severe SARS-CoV-2 infection (dated by TCRdb to about 2021). The study in broad terms: TCR sequencing used bulk RNA from unsorted whole blood, so alpha and beta chains could not be paired. Overall study results and their limits: VDJdb matching was skewed toward anti-spike CD8 responses and likely underestimated virus-specific expansions by missing private and CD4 specificities.

Library prep was done by 5' RACE. Sequencing took place on a NextSeq 500. In the TCR library protocol, unique molecular identifiers were attached to individual cDNA molecules to correct for PCR bias and sequencing error. Sequencing covered both TCR alpha and beta chains, and within each sample the abundances of alpha and beta sequences were tightly co-correlated. The study's processing was this. Decombinator V4 was used to annotate the V gene, J gene and CDR3 of the TCR sequences. Expanded TCRs were defined as changing significantly between any two time points under a Poisson model with p below 0.0001. TCR abundances were normalised to the total number of TCRs sequenced per sample and expressed as counts per million. TRAV1-2 paired with TRAJ12, TRAJ20 or TRAJ33 defined MAIT TCRs, while TRAV10 paired with TRAJ18 defined iNKT TCRs. VDJdb, accessed on 1 November 2021, was searched for TCRs annotated for CMV, EBV and SARS-CoV-2, and TCRs annotated for more than one antigen were excluded. TCRdb reprocessed the public reads (quality trimming at Q25 with fastp, clone calling with MiXCR) and kept in-frame beta chains. Every distinct CDR3 protein forms one entry, paired with its most common genes and DNA. TCRdb's processing, not the study's, gives the V and J calls here. This sample comprises about 62,000 distinct CDR3 sequences, around 9.9% of them detected only once. The ten largest clones take up 1.2% of the sample.

A few counts support this clonotype. Which antigen it targets is not known. Per-nucleotide qualities are absent, and no much larger clonotype sits a single base away. The study was a case-control design nested within a healthcare worker cohort in London, UK, with weekly nasopharyngeal swab PCR tests and blood sampling. Healthcare workers were recruited during the week of the UK lockdown, between 23 and 31 March 2020, and followed weekly for up to roughly 15 weeks. Measured from the cysteine to the phenylalanine, the CDR3 is 15 residues long. This entry keeps only the CDR3 DNA: 45 bases, framed from base 1. The germline V gene encodes CDR1 LNHDA and CDR2 SQIVND (reference sequence). At the junction V is shortened by 4 bases and J by 3 bases; bases outside the gene matches: 6.

The TCR comes from an adult who was a healthcare worker with PCR-confirmed SARS-CoV-2 infection or an uninfected control (not recorded which). The V gene is TRBV19 and the J gene is TRBJ1-5; 7 bases in the junction line up with TRBD1. The sequencing sample was made of whole blood. CDR3 sequence: CASSKTGIYNQPQHF. Here is the DNA: TGTGCCAGTAGTAAGACAGGGATTTACAATCAGCCCCAGCATTTT.